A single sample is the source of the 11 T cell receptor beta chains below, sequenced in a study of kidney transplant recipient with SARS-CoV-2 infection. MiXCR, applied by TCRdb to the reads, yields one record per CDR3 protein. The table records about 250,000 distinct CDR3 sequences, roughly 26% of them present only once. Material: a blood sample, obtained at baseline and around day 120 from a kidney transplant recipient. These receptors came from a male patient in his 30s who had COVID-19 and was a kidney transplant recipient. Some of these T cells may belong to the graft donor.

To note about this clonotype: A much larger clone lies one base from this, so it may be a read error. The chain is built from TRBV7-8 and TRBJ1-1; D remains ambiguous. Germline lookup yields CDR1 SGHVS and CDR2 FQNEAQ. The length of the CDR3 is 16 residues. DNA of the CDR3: TGTGCCAGCAGCTTAGTTTTTCGGGTGATGAACACTGAAGCTCTCTTT. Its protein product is CASSLVFRVMNTEALF.

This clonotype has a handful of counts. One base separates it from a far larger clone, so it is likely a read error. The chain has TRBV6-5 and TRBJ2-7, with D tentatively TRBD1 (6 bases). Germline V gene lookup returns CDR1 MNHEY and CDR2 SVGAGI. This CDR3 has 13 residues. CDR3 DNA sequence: TGTGCCAGCAGTCTGGACAGCTCCTACGAGCAGCACTTC. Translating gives CASSLDSSYEQHF.

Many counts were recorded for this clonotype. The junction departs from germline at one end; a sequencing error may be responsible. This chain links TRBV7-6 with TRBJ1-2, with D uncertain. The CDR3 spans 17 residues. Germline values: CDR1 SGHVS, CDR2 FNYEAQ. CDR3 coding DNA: TGTGCCAGCAGCATAGCCGATGAATCTCGAAAGACCTATGGCTACACCTTC. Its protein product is CASSIADESRKTYGYTF.

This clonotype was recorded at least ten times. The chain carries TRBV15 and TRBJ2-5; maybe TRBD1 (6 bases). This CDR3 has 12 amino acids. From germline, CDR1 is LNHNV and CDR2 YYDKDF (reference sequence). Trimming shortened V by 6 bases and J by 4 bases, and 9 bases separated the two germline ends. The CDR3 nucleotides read TGTGCCACCAGTTCCAGGGGAGAGACCCAGTACTTC. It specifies CATSSRGETQYF.

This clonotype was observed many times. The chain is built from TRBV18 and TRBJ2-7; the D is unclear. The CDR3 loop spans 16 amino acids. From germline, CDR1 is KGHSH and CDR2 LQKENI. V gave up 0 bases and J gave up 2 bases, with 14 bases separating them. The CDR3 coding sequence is TGTGCCAGCTCACCACCGACGGACCTGAGGCCCTACGAGCAGTACTTC. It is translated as CASSPPTDLRPYEQYF.

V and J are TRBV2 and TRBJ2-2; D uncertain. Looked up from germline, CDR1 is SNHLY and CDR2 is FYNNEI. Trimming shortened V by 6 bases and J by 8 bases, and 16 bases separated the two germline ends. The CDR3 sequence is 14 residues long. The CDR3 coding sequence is TGTGCCAGCAGAAGAGCAGTTAATGAGGGGGAGCTGTTTTTT. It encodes CASRRAVNEGELFF.

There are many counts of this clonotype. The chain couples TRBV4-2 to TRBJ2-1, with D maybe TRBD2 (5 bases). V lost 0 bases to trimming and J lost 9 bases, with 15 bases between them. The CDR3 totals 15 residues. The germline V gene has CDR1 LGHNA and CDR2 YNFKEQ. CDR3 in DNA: TGTGCCAGCAGCCAAGAGTTGCCTAGCCGGGGTGAGCAGTTCTTC. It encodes CASSQELPSRGEQFF.

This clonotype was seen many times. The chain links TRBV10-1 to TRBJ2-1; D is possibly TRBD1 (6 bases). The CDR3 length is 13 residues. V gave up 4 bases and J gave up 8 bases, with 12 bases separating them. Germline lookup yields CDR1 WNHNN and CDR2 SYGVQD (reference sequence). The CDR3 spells CASSGTVVDEQFF. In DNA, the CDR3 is TGCGCCAGCAGTGGGACAGTGGTGGATGAGCAGTTCTTC.

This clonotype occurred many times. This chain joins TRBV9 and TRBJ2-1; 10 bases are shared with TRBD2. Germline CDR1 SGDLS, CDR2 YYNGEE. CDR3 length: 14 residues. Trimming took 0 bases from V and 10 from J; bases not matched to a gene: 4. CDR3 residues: CASSVATSGDEQFF. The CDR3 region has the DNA TGTGCCAGCAGCGTAGCTACTAGCGGGGACGAGCAGTTCTTC.

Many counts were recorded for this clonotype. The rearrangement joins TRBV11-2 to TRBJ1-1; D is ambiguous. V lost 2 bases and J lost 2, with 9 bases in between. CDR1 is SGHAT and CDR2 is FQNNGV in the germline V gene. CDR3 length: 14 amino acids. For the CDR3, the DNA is TGTGCCAGCAGCTTAACAGCAGGTAACACTGAAGCTTTCTTT. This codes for CASSLTAGNTEAFF.

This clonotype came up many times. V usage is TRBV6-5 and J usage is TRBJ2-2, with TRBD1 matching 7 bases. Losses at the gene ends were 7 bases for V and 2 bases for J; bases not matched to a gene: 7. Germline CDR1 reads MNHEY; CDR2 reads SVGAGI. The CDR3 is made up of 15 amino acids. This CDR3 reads CASTMGTENTGELFF. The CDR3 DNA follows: TGTGCCAGCACGATGGGGACAGAAAACACCGGGGAGCTGTTTTTT.